This entry lists 9 T cell receptor beta chains sequenced from one sample in a study of blood T cells in healthy people across ages. Combining a sample-barcoded 5' primer with a J-beta primer mix, a second PCR ran for roughly 6 to 11 cycles. MiXCR, applied by TCRdb to the 5' RACE reads, yields one record per CDR3 protein. The sample includes around 1,900,000 distinct CDR3 sequences, 35% to 50% of them seen just once. The specimen was blood. The receptors were sampled from a human donor in good health.

This clonotype was detected only a few times. The gene calls are TRBV6-5 and TRBJ2-5, with 9 bases fitting TRBD1. This CDR3 contains 16 residues. The germline V gene has CDR1 MNHEY and CDR2 SVGAGI. The trim removed 2 bases at V and 5 bases at J, leaving 9 bases unmatched. The CDR3 spells CASSYIPGQGDETQYF. CDR3 nucleotides: TGTGCCAGCAGTTACATACCGGGACAGGGTGACGAGACCCAGTACTTC.

The CDR3 is CASSAWTGRDEQFF. CDR3 DNA sequence: TGTGCCAGCAGCGCCTGGACAGGGCGGGATGAGCAGTTCTTC. The chain joins TRBV11-1 to TRBJ2-1; 8 nucleotides line up with TRBD1. The CDR3 loop spans 14 amino acids. CDR1 is SGHAT and CDR2 is FQDESV in the germline V gene (reference sequence). V dropped 5 bases and J dropped 8; count of bases not matched to a gene: 8.

This clonotype was observed at least ten times. The chain carries TRBV20-1 and TRBJ2-5; D may be TRBD2 (5 bases). This CDR3 has 13 amino acids. The ends were cut back, 0 bases at V and 2 bases at J, with 7 bases in the middle. Germline V gives CDR1 DFQATT, CDR2 SNEGSKA (reference sequence). In DNA, the CDR3 is TGCAGTGCTAGAGATTCGGGGCAAGAGACCCAGTACTTC. This encodes CSARDSGQETQYF.

Here the CDR3 DNA reads TGTGCCACCAGTGACGCGACCGGGGGGAACACAGATACGCAGTATTTT. This encodes CATSDATGGNTDTQYF. The J gene is TRBJ2-3, the V gene TRBV24-1; TRBD2 aligns across 7 bases. Trimming cost V 4 bases and J 2 bases; bases outside gene matches: 8. CDR1 is KGHDR and CDR2 is SFDVKD in the germline V gene. The CDR3 is 16 amino acids.

The rearrangement joins TRBV5-1 to TRBJ2-1; TRBD1 or TRBD2 may be the D gene (5 bases each). V lost 4 bases, J lost 12 bases, and 14 bases lay in between. The germline V gene encodes CDR1 SGHRS and CDR2 YFSETQ. This CDR3 is 12 amino acids long. The CDR3 region is CASSGEGTGQFF. CDR3 DNA sequence: TGCGCCAGCAGCGGAGAGGGGACCGGGCAGTTCTTC.

V gene TRBV15 combines with J gene TRBJ2-7; D unclear. The CDR3 consists of 14 residues. Germline V gene lookup returns CDR1 LNHNV and CDR2 YYDKDF (reference sequence). Trimming stripped 1 base from V and 2 bases from J, with 9 bases between. The CDR3 region is CATSRVRSTYEQYF. CDR3 DNA: TGTGCCACCAGCAGAGTGAGGAGTACCTACGAGCAGTACTTC.

Only a few counts were recorded for this clonotype. In DNA form, the CDR3 reads TGCAGCATTTGGGACGGAGATTACGAGCAGTACTTC. It is translated as CSIWDGDYEQYF. The V and J genes are TRBV29-1 and TRBJ2-7; D is perhaps TRBD1 or TRBD2 (5 bases each). The CDR3 contains 12 residues. With 8 bases removed from V and 4 bases from J, the gap between germline ends came to 15 bases. Germline loops: CDR1 SQVTM, CDR2 ANQGSEA.

This clonotype was observed a handful of times. This chain joins TRBV7-2 and TRBJ1-2; possible D gene TRBD1, 6 bases. This CDR3 region has 15 residues. V was clipped by 1 base and J by 3 bases, with 12 bases between them. The germline V gene has CDR1 SGHTA and CDR2 FQGNSA. The CDR3 protein is CASSLVQNRDYGYTF. CDR3 DNA sequence: TGTGCCAGCAGCTTAGTTCAGAACAGGGACTATGGCTACACCTTC. The variable domain in full, with the rest retrieved from reference TRBV7-2 and TRBJ1-2, is GAGVSQSPSNKVTEKGKDVELRCDPISGHTALYWYRQSLGQGLEFLIYFQGNSAPDKSGLPSDRFSAERTGGSVSTLTIQRTQQEDSAVYLCASSLVQNRDYGYTFGSGTRLTVV.

The V call is TRBV11-2, the J call TRBJ2-7, with D tentatively TRBD1 (6 bases). This CDR3 region has 20 residues. Germline V CDR1 and CDR2: SGHAT, FQNNGV. V was trimmed by 5 bases and J by 3 bases, leaving 32 bases between them. CDR3 region: CASSLWNLDSLKERDYEQYF. DNA for the CDR3: TGTGCCAGCAGCCTGTGGAACTTGGACAGTTTGAAGGAAAGGGACTACGAGCAGTACTTC.